The clone carrying this TCR beta chain showed up many times. Its target is not known. This sample stems from a study of T-cell reconstitution after alpha-beta-depleted transplantation in children. Notes on the study in general: T cells produced anew were the main source of T-cell counts and diversity one year after transplant.

For TCRbeta, the library was prepared with unique molecular identifiers. One entry per CDR3 protein, called by TCRdb with MiXCR from the PCR reads. The sample lists about 300,000 distinct CDR3 sequences, 7.5% to 9% occurring once. V lost 3 bases and J lost 5; bases outside the gene matches: 10. CDR3 length: 16 residues. The germline gives CDR1 GTSNPN, CDR2 SVGIG (reference sequence). The rearrangement links TRBV30 to TRBJ2-2; 9 nucleotides align to TRBD1. This sequence originates from a female patient between 2 and 10 years old who had a stem cell transplant for Fanconi anemia, so the T cells may come from the graft donor. Sequenced here: peripheral blood, sampled 360 days after TCRalphabeta/CD19-depleted stem cell transplant. The CDR3 reads CAWSSGPGTGTGELFF. CDR3 DNA sequence: TGTGCCTGGAGCAGTGGTCCCGGGACAGGGACCGGGGAGCTGTTTTTT.